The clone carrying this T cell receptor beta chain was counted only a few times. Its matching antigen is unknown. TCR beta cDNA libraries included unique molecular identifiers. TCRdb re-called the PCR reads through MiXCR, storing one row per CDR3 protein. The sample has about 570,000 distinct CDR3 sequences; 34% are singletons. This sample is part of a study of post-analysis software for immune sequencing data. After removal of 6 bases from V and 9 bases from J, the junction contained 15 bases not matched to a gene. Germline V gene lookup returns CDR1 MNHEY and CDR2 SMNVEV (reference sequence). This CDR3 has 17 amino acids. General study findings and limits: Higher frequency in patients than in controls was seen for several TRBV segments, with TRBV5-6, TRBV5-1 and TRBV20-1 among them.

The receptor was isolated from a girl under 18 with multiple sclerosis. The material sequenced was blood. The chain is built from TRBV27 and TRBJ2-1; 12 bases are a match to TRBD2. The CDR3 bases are TGTGCCAGCAGCCCTCGGGCTAGCGGGGGGGCTGGGGGTGAGCAGTTCTTC. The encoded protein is CASSPRASGGAGGEQFF.